A single T cell receptor beta chain is shown here with its context. Trimming pared 1 base from V and 1 base from J, leaving 5 bases between. CDR1 is SGHTA, CDR2 FQGNSA, per germline. The CDR3 loop spans 14 amino acids. Tissue from the graft was processed to free its intraepithelial and lamina propria lymphocytes. This specimen comes from a study of graft-versus-host responses after intestinal transplantation. Across the whole study: Recipients received multivisceral, liver-intestinal, or isolated intestinal transplants.

Libraries were prepared by immunoSEQ multiplex PCR; TCRdb keeps only in-frame clonotypes and omits some of them. This sample has about 3,300 clones, with roughly 80% found just once. The receptor's source is a human patient who received an intestinal transplant, so some T cells may come from the graft donor. The rearrangement joins TRBV7-2 to TRBJ2-4; D may be TRBD1 (5 bases). The material sequenced was ileum tissue, taken roughly 5 and 7 days after intestinal transplantation. CDR3 coding DNA: TGTGCCAGCAGCTTAGACAGGGCCAAAAACATTCAGTACTTC. Its protein is CASSLDRAKNIQYF.